This TCR beta chain stems from a study of neurological immune-mediated disorders. CDR3 length: 13 residues. V shed 5 bases and J shed 2 bases, with 10 bases lying between them. Germline V CDR1 and CDR2: SGHTA, FQGNSA. Every sequencing run generated over 160 million TCR-beta sequences from 15-18 subjects. One entry per CDR3 protein results from TCRdb running MiXCR on the 5' RACE reads. The table lists about 49,000 distinct CDR3 sequences, approximately 9.1% of them singletons. This clonotype was picked up many times. Described time point: longitudinal time-point 1 (baseline). The healthy controls volunteered at a blood bank in Maryland, USA.

Sequenced sample: PBMCs. The source is a woman aged 40 to 55 in good health. V gene TRBV7-2 combines with J gene TRBJ2-7; no reliable D call. The chain's CDR3 is CASSPSSAYEQYF. The CDR3 DNA reads as TGTGCCAGCAGCCCCAGTTCCGCCTACGAGCAGTACTTC.